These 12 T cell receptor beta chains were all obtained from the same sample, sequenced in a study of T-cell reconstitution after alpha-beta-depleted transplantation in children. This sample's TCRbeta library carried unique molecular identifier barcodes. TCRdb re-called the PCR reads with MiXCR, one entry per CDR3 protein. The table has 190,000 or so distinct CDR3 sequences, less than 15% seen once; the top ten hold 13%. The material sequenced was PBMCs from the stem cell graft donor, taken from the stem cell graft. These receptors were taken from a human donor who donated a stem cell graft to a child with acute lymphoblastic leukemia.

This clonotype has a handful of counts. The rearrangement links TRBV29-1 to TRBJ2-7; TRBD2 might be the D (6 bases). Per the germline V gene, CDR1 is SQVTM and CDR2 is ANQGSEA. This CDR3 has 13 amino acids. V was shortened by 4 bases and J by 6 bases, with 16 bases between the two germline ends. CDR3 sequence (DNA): TGCAGCGTTGTAGTTTCGGGGGAGGTCGAGCAGTACTTC. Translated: CSVVVSGEVEQYF.

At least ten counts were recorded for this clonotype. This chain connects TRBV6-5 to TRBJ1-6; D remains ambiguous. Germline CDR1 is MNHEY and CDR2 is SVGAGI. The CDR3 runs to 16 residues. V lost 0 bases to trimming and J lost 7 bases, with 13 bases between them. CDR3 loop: CASSYSSERKNSPLHF. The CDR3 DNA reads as TGTGCCAGCAGTTACTCGTCGGAAAGGAAAAATTCACCCCTCCACTTT.

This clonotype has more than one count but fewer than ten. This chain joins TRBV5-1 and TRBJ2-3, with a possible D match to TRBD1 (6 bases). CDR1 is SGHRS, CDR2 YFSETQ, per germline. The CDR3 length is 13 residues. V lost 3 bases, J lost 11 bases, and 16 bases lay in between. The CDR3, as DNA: TGCGCCAGCAGCTGGGCTCCCGGACAGCGGCAGTATTTT. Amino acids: CASSWAPGQRQYF.

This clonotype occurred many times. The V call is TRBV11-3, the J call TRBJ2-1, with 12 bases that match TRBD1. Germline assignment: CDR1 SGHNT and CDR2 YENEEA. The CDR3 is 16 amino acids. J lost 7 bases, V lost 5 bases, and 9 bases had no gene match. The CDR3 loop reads CASSVGTGGWGNEQFF. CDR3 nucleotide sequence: TGTGCCAGCAGCGTCGGGACAGGGGGCTGGGGAAATGAGCAGTTCTTC.

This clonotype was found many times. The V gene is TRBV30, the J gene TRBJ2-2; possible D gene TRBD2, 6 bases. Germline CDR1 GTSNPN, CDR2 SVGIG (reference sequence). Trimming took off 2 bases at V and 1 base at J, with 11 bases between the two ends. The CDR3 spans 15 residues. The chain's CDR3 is CAWSTRDQNTGELFF. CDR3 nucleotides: TGTGCCTGGAGTACGCGGGATCAGAACACCGGGGAGCTGTTTTTT.

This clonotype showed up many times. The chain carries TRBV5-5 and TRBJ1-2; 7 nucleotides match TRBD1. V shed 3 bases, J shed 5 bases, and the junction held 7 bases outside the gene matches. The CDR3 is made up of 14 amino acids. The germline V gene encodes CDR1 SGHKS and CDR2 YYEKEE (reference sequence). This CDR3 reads CASSSGGQLYGYTF. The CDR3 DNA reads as TGTGCCAGCAGCTCCGGGGGACAGTTGTATGGCTACACCTTC. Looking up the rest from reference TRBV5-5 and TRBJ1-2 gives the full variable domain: DAGVTQSPTHLIKTRGQQVTLRCSPISGHKSVSWYQQVLGQGPQFIFQYYEKEERGRGNFPDRFSARQFPNYSSELNVNALLLGDSALYLCASSSGGQLYGYTFGSGTRLTVV.

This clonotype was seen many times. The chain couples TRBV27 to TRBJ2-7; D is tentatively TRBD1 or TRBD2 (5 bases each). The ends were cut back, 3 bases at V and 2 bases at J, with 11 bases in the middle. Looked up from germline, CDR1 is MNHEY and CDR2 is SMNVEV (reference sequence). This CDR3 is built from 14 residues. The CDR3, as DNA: TGTGCCAGCAGTTTTCGGGGCAGAACCTACGAGCAGTACTTC. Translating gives CASSFRGRTYEQYF.

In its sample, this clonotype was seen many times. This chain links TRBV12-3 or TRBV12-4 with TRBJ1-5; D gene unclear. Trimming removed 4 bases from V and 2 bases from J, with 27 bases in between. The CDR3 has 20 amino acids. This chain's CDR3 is CASSSGSGLWGSPGNQPQHF. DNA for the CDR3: TGTGCCAGCAGTTCTGGATCTGGGCTTTGGGGATCCCCAGGCAATCAGCCCCAGCATTTT.

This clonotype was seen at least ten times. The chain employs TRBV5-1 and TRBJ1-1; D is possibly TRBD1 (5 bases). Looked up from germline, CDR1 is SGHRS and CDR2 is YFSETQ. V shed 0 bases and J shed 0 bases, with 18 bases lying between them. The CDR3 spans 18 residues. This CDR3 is CASSLAALLSRVNTEAFF. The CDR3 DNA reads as TGCGCCAGCAGCTTGGCAGCCCTCTTGTCCAGGGTGAACACTGAAGCTTTCTTT.

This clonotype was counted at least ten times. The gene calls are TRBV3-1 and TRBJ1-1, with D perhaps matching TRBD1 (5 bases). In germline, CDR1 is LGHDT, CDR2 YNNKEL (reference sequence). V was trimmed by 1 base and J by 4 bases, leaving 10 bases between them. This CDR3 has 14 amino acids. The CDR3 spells CASSQAGVRTEAFF. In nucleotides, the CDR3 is TGTGCCAGCAGCCAAGCGGGGGTACGCACTGAAGCTTTCTTT.

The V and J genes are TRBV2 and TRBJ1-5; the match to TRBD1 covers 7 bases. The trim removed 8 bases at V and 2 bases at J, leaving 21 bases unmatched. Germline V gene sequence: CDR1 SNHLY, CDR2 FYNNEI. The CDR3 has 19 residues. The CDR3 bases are TGTGCCAGCCGAGTGAGTTACCTGTCGGACAGGCGACGCAATCAGCCCCAGCATTTT. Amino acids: CASRVSYLSDRRRNQPQHF.

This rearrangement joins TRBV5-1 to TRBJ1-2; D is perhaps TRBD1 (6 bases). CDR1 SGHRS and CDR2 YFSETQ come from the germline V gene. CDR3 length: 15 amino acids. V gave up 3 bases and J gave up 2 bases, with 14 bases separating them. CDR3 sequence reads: CASSSTSTGNYGYTF. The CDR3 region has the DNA TGCGCCAGCAGCTCTACCTCTACAGGGAACTATGGCTACACCTTC.